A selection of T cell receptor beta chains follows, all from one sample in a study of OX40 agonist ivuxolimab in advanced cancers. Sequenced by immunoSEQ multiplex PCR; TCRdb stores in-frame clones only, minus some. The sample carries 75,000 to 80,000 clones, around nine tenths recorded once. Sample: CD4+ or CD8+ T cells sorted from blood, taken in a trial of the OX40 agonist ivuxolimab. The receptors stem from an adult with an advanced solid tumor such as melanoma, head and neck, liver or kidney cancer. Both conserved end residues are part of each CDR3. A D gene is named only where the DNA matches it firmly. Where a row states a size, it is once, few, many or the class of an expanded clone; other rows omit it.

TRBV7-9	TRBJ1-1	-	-	CASSFSTGTPAGEAFF	TGTGCCAGCAGCTTCTCGACCGGGACCCCCGCGGGTGAAGCTTTCTTT
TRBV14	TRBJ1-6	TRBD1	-	CASSLRQGAINSPLHF	TGTGCCAGCAGCCTCCGACAGGGGGCAATTAATTCACCCCTCCACTTT
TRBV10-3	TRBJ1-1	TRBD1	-	CAIRDRGPTEAFF	TGTGCCATCCGGGACAGGGGGCCCACTGAAGCTTTCTTT
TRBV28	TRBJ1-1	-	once	CASSLNRVNTEAFF	TGTGCCAGCAGTTTGAACAGGGTTAACACTGAAGCTTTCTTT
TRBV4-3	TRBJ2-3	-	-	CASSQDSGTDTQYF	TGCGCCAGCAGCCAGGATAGCGGCACAGATACGCAGTATTTT
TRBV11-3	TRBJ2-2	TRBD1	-	CASSRTGGANTGELFF	TGTGCCAGCAGCCGAACAGGGGGCGCGAACACCGGGGAGCTGTTTTTT
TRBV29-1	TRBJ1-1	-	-	CSVEGGHISREAFF	TGCAGCGTTGAAGGGGGACACATCTCGAGGGAAGCTTTCTTT
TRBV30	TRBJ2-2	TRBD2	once	CAWSPGGAGELFF	TGTGCCTGGAGTCCGGGGGGAGCCGGGGAGCTGTTTTTT
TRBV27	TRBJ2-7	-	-	CASSWLGAATEQYF	TGTGCCAGCAGTTGGTTGGGGGCGGCCACCGAGCAGTACTTC
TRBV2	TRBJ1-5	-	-	CASSEVAGVDNQPQHF	TGTGCCAGCAGTGAAGTCGCGGGGGTGGACAATCAGCCCCAGCATTTT
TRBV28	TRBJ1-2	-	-	CASSLAWGGYTF	TGTGCCAGCAGTTTAGCGTGGGGTGGCTACACCTTC
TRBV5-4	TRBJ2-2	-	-	CASSSSGGMNTGELFF	TGTGCCAGCAGCTCCTCGGGCGGAATGAACACCGGGGAGCTGTTTTTT
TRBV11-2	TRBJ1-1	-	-	CASSFGQINTEAFF	TGTGCCAGCAGCTTCGGACAGATAAACACTGAAGCTTTCTTT
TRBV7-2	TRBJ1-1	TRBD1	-	CASSLVGDKGANTEAFF	TGTGCCAGCAGCTTAGTGGGGGATAAGGGGGCGAACACTGAAGCTTTCTTT
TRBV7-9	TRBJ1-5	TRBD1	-	CASRLDRVHAGSNQPQHF	TGTGCCTCCCGGCTGGACAGGGTTCACGCTGGGAGCAATCAGCCCCAGCATTTT
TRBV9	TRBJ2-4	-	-	CASSSVGGPGGIQYF	TGTGCCAGCAGCTCAGTAGGGGGGCCCGGAGGCATTCAGTACTTC